This TCR beta chain was identified during a study of shared clonotypes between healthy human individuals. Notes on the study in general: Naive subsets usually exceeded memory subsets in estimated richness.

A CD45RA-negative memory subset and a CD45RA+ naive subset were separated from the CD4+ cells. Remarks on this clone: The antigen is undetermined.

The germline V and J ends were trimmed by 5 bases and 1 base, with 18 bases remaining between them. There are 17 residues in the CDR3. Germline lookup yields CDR1 SGHTA and CDR2 FQGNSA. Sequenced by immunoSEQ multiplex PCR; TCRdb stores in-frame clones only, minus some. This sample has some 2,500,000 clones; more than 85% occur once, and the top ten carry approximately 0.36%. This receptor was obtained from a man between 18 and 35 years old in good health. Some clones in this sample may be carry-over from other donors' samples. Specimen: naive CD4+ T cells from PBMCs. Subset denoted: CD45RA+ positively selected. The V gene is TRBV7-2, the J gene TRBJ1-3; D unresolved. The chain's CDR3 is CASSRSEVRGSGNTIYF. The CDR3 coding sequence is TGTGCCAGCAGCCGGTCGGAAGTAAGAGGGTCTGGAAACACCATATATTTT.